This TCR beta chain was captured by sequencing in a study of blood T cell repertoires in COVID-19. Clones were sequenced by immunoSEQ multiplex PCR, and TCRdb holds only the in-frame ones, with some missing. The table has roughly 130,000 clones, about four fifths seen once. This CDR3 spans 12 amino acids. From germline, CDR1 is LGHDT and CDR2 YNNKEL (reference sequence). Between the trimmed V and J ends, which lost 4 bases and 7 bases, there was a span of 9 bases. The chain carries TRBV3-1 (or the pseudogene TRBV3-2) and TRBJ2-3; no firm D call. What was sequenced was peripheral blood. The clonotype originates from a woman in her 30s who had recovered from COVID-19. This chain's CDR3 is CASSPTPYTQYF. The CDR3 DNA reads TGTGCCAGCAGCCCGACTCCATATACGCAGTATTTT.